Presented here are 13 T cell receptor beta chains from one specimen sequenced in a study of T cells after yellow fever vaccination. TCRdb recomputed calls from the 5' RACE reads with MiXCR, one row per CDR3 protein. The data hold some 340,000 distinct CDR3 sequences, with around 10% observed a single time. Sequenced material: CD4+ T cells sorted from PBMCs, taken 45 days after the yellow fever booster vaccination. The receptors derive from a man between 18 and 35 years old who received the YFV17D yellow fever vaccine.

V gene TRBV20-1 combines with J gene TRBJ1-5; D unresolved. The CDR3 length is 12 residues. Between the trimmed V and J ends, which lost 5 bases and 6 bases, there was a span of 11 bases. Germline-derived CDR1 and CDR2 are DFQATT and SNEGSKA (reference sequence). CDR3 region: CSAGTTVQPQHF. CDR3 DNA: TGCAGTGCTGGAACAACTGTTCAGCCCCAGCATTTT.

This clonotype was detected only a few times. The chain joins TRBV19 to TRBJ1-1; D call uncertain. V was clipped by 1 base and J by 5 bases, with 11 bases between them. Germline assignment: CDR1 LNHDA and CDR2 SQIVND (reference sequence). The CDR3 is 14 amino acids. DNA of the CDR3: TGTGCCAGTAGTATAGCTAACTGGTGGACTGAAGCTTTCTTT. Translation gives CASSIANWWTEAFF. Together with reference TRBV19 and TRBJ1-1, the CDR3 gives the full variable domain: DGGITQSPKYLFRKEGQNVTLSCEQNLNHDAMYWYRQDPGQGLRLIYYSQIVNDFQKGDIAEGYSVSREKKESFPLTVTSAQKNPTAFYLCASSIANWWTEAFFGQGTRLTVV.

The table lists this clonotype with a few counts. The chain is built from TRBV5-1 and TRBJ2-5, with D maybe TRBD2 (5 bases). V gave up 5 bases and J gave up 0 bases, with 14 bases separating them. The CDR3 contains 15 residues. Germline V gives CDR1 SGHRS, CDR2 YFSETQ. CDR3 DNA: TGCGCCAGCAGTCGAGTAGCCGGGAACCAAGAGACCCAGTACTTC. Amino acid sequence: CASSRVAGNQETQYF.

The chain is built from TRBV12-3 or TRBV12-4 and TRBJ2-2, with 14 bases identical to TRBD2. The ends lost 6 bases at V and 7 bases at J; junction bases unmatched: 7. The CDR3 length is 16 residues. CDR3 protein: CASSSGTSGGGGELFF. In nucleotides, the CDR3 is TGTGCCAGCAGCTCCGGGACTAGCGGGGGAGGCGGGGAGCTGTTTTTT.

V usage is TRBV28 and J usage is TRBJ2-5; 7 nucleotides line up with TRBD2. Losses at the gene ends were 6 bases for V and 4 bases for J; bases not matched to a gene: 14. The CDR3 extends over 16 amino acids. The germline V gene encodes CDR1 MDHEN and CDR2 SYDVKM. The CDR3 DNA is TGTGCCAGCAGCCACTTAGCGGGTAGGACCGGAGAGACCCAGTACTTC. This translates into CASSHLAGRTGETQYF. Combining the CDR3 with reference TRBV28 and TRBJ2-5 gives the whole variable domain DVKVTQSSRYLVKRTGEKVFLECVQDMDHENMFWYRQDPGLGLRLIYFSYDVKMKEKGDIPEGYSVSREKKERFSLILESASTNQTSMYLCASSHLAGRTGETQYFGPGTRLLVL.

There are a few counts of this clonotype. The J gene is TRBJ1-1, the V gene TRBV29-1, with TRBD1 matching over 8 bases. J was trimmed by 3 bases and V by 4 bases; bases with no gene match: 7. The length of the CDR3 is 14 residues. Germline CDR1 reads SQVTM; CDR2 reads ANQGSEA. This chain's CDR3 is CSVASTGGDTEAFF. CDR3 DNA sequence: TGCAGCGTTGCGTCTACAGGGGGGGACACTGAAGCTTTCTTT.

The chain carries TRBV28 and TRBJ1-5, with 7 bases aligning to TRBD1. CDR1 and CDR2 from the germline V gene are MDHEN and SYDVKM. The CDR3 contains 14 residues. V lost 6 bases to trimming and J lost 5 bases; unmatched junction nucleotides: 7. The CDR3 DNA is TGTGCCAGCAGACAACAGGGGCCCGATCAGCCCCAGCATTTT. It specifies CASRQQGPDQPQHF.

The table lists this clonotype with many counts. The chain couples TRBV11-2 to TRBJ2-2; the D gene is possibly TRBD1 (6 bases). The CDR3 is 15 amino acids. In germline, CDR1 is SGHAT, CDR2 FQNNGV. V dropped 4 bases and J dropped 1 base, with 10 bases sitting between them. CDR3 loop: CASSSGVLNTGELFF. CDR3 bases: TGTGCCAGCAGCTCAGGGGTTCTGAACACCGGGGAGCTGTTTTTT.

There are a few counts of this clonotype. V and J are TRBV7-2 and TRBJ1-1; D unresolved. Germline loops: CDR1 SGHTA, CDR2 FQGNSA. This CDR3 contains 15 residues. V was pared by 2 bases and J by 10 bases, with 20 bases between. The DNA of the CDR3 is TGTGCCAGCAGCTTATCGCGTACTTCCTGGGTCCGAGCTTTCTTT. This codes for CASSLSRTSWVRAFF.

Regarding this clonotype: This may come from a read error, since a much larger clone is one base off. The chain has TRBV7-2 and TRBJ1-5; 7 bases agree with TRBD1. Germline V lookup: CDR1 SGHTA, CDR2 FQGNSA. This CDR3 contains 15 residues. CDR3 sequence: CSSSPDRVGSQPQHF. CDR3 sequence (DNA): TGTTCCAGCAGCCCAGACAGGGTTGGTTCTCAGCCCCAGCATTTT.

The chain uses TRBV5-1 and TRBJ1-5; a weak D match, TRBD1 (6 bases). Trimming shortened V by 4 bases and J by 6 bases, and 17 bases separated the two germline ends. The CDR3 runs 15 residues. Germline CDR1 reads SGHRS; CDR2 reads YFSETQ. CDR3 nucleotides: TGCGCCAGCAGCGAGGGGGGGGATCGCGGTCAGCCCCAGCATTTT. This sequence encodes CASSEGGDRGQPQHF.

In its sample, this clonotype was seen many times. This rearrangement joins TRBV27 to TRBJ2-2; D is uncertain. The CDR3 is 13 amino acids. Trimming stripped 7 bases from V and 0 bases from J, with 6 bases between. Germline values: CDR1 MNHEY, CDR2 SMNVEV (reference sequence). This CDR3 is CASMGSNTGELFF. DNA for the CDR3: TGTGCCAGCATGGGGTCGAACACCGGGGAGCTGTTTTTT.

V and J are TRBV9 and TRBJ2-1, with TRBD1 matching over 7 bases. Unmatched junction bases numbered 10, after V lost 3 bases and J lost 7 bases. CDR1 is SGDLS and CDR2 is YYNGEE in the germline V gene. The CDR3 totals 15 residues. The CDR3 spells CASSASDTGENEQFF. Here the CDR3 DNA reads TGTGCCAGCAGCGCCTCCGATACAGGGGAGAATGAGCAGTTCTTC.